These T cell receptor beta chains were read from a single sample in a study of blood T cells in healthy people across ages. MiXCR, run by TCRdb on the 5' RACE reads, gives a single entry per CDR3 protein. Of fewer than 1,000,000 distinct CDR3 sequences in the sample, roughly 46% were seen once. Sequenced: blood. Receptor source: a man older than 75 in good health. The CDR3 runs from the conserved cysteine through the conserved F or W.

CDR3: CASPRYYNQPQHF; J: TRBJ1-5; V: TRBV4-2
CDR3: CASSSRERGVQETQYF; J: TRBJ2-5; V: TRBV12-3/TRBV12-4
CDR3: CASSTAQGYEQYF; J: TRBJ2-7; V: TRBV2
CDR3: CSARDLAGYNEQFF; J: TRBJ2-1; V: TRBV20-1
CDR3: CASSLNPNNEQFF; J: TRBJ2-1; V: TRBV7-3
CDR3: CASPLGETKNIQYF; J: TRBJ2-4; V: TRBV27
CDR3: CSASRISSEQYF; J: TRBJ2-7; V: TRBV20-1
CDR3: CASSQDLGTGDEQYF; J: TRBJ2-7; V: TRBV4-2
CDR3: CASSPRTGREQYF; J: TRBJ2-7; V: TRBV4-3
CDR3: CASSLRQGTDTEAFF; J: TRBJ1-1; V: TRBV7-9
CDR3: CSARGSLARYEQYF; J: TRBJ2-7; V: TRBV20-1
CDR3: CASSEGPNTGELFF; J: TRBJ2-2; V: TRBV6-6
CDR3: CASSWSGGTEAFF; J: TRBJ1-1; V: TRBV12-3/TRBV12-4
CDR3: CSASGTDNTEAFF; J: TRBJ1-1; V: TRBV20-1
CDR3: CASSTGQVGFTNEKLFF; J: TRBJ1-4; V: TRBV5-1
CDR3: CASSDPGRANQPQHF; J: TRBJ1-5; V: TRBV6-2/TRBV6-3
CDR3: CASSLNWGAGGDGYTF; J: TRBJ1-2; V: TRBV12-3/TRBV12-4
CDR3: CSATSGASQFF; J: TRBJ2-1; V: TRBV20-1
CDR3: CASSSTGVLETQFF; J: TRBJ2-1; V: TRBV5-1
CDR3: CATSDLDSYGYTF; J: TRBJ1-2; V: TRBV24-1
CDR3: CASSYGLAGGPGEQYF; J: .; V: TRBV6-5
CDR3: CASSLTAGNNEQFF; J: TRBJ2-1; V: TRBV7-3
CDR3: CASSLARGEQTQYF; J: TRBJ2-5; V: TRBV7-2
CDR3: CASSSSLGTATYEQYF; J: .; V: TRBV27
CDR3: CASSLALQGAEKLFF; J: TRBJ1-4; V: TRBV7-2
CDR3: CASSSPGLASQHEQYF; J: .; V: TRBV7-9
CDR3: CASSLAGGSGNTIYF; J: TRBJ1-3; V: TRBV12-3/TRBV12-4
CDR3: CASGLTNTGELFF; J: TRBJ2-2; V: TRBV10-3